This TCR beta chain derives from a study of T-cell reconstitution after alpha-beta-depleted transplantation in children. Molecular barcoding with unique molecular identifiers was used for the TCRbeta library. MiXCR was run by TCRdb on the PCR reads, yielding one entry per CDR3 protein. The sample lists approximately 130,000 distinct CDR3 sequences, roughly 10% occurring once. CDR3 length equals 14 residues. V dropped 6 bases and J dropped 1; count of bases not matched to a gene: 5. Germline values: CDR1 SQVTM, CDR2 ANQGSEA. Concerning this clonotype itself: What it binds is unknown.

Study-wide points: Expanded graft clones numbering several hundred reportedly gave rise to alpha-beta T cells about two months after transplant.

The sequencing here drew on PBMCs, mostly from graft donor cells, taken 180 days after TCRalphabeta/CD19-depleted stem cell transplant. The receptor comes from a girl under three years old who had a stem cell transplant for combined immunodeficiency, so the T cells may come from the graft donor. The chain links TRBV29-1 to TRBJ2-1, with 8 positions matching TRBD1. The CDR3 loop reads CSVAGGSSYNEQFF. CDR3 in DNA: TGCAGCGTCGCAGGGGGCTCATCCTACAATGAGCAGTTCTTC.